The 17 T cell receptor beta chains below were found in one sample sequenced in a study of cytomegalovirus exposure and HLA in healthy donors. Primers included in the PCR were 60 Vbeta and 13 Jbeta primers. Sequencing was performed with immunoSEQ multiplex PCR; in TCRdb, only in-frame clones are kept and a portion is missing. This table holds about 150,000 clones, roughly 77% found once. The sequencing input was PBMCs. The receptors here all came from a man between 25 and 39 years old in good health and CMV-seropositive.

The V gene is TRBV28, the J gene TRBJ1-5; no firm D call. Trimming left V 6 bases short and J 3 bases short, with 9 bases between. Germline lookup yields CDR1 MDHEN and CDR2 SYDVKM. The CDR3 covers 13 residues. The CDR3 DNA reads as TGTGCCAGCAGAAAGCATGCCAATCAGCCCCAGCATTTT. It codes for CASRKHANQPQHF. Together with reference TRBV28 and TRBJ1-5, the CDR3 gives the full variable domain: DVKVTQSSRYLVKRTGEKVFLECVQDMDHENMFWYRQDPGLGLRLIYFSYDVKMKEKGDIPEGYSVSREKKERFSLILESASTNQTSMYLCASRKHANQPQHFGDGTRLSIL.

Comments on this clone: Other DNA sequences in this sample translate to the same CDR3. The chain joins TRBV6-5 to TRBJ1-3, with D tentatively TRBD1 (5 bases). This CDR3 comprises 13 residues. Germline-derived CDR1 and CDR2 are MNHEY and SVGAGI. Trimming pared 6 bases from V and 0 bases from J, leaving 6 bases between. CDR3 nucleotide sequence: TGTGCCAGCAGAACAGGCTCTGGAAACACCATATATTTT. It translates to CASRTGSGNTIYF.

The gene calls are TRBV30 and TRBJ1-2; no clear D gene. This CDR3 comprises 12 residues. CDR1 and CDR2 (germline): GTSNPN, SVGIG (reference sequence). Trimming left V 5 bases short and J 0 bases short, with 7 bases between. CDR3 sequence (DNA): TGTGCCTGGGGCTTCTCTAACTATGGCTACACCTTC. Its protein product is CAWGFSNYGYTF.

This rearrangement joins TRBV5-1 to TRBJ2-3; TRBD2 agrees at 8 bases. Germline assignment: CDR1 SGHRS and CDR2 YFSETQ. V trimming: 3 bases; J trimming: 0 bases; junction bases outside the gene matches: 6. The CDR3 totals 16 residues. The CDR3 region has the DNA TGCGCCAGCAGCTCCCTGTTAGCGGGAAGCACAGATACGCAGTATTTT. The encoded protein is CASSSLLAGSTDTQYF.

This clone was seen more than once but under ten times. The chain has TRBV5-6 and TRBJ1-5; a weak D match, TRBD1 (6 bases). This CDR3 contains 16 residues. Germline V gene sequence: CDR1 SGHDT, CDR2 YYEEEE. With 0 bases removed from V and 7 bases from J, the gap between germline ends came to 17 bases. The CDR3 reads CASSLGVGGARQPQHF. The CDR3 DNA follows: TGTGCCAGCAGCTTGGGTGTTGGGGGGGCGCGGCAGCCCCAGCATTTT. Drawing the rest from reference TRBV5-6 and TRBJ1-5, the complete variable domain is DAGVTQSPTHLIKTRGQQVTLRCSPKSGHDTVSWYQQALGQGPQFIFQYYEEEERQRGNFPDRFSGHQFPNYSSELNVNALLLGDSALYLCASSLGVGGARQPQHFGDGTRLSIL.

The CDR3 DNA is TGTGCCAGCAGTCCCGGTAACTCTGGAAACACCATATATTTT. Translation: CASSPGNSGNTIYF. The genes are TRBV6-1 and TRBJ1-3; no firm D call. The CDR3 spans 14 residues. Germline CDR1 reads MNHNS; CDR2 reads SASEGT. Trimming removed 5 bases from V and 0 bases from J, with 8 bases in between.

This clone occurred a few times. The genes are TRBV9 and TRBJ2-3; 7 nucleotides agree with TRBD1. This CDR3 has 18 residues. The V gene end was trimmed by 0 bases and the J gene end by 6 bases; junction bases not matched to a gene: 16. Germline loops: CDR1 SGDLS, CDR2 YYNGEE. CDR3 in amino acids: CASSVGEGTGVFFDTQYF. CDR3 nucleotide sequence: TGTGCCAGCAGCGTAGGTGAGGGCACAGGGGTGTTTTTTGATACGCAGTATTTT.

This chain's CDR3 is CASSETTHSYEQYF. CDR3 nucleotide sequence: TGTGCCAGCAGCGAGACGACACACTCCTACGAGCAGTACTTC. The chain has TRBV9 and TRBJ2-7; D gene unclear. The length of the CDR3 is 14 residues. V dropped 3 bases and J dropped 0 bases, with 10 bases sitting between them. Germline assignment: CDR1 SGDLS and CDR2 YYNGEE.

A word on this clone: The same CDR3 can be traced to other DNA sequences in this sample. V usage is TRBV5-1 and J usage is TRBJ1-1; no reliable D call. V gave up 0 bases and J gave up 4 bases, with 13 bases separating them. The CDR3 is 15 residues long. The germline CDR1 and CDR2 sequences are SGHRS and YFSETQ. As DNA, the CDR3 is TGCGCCAGCAGCTTGGACGGTCCGGGAAGCACTGAAGCTTTCTTT. The encoded protein is CASSLDGPGSTEAFF.

The rearrangement uses TRBV11-3 and TRBJ2-1, with TRBD2 identical over 10 bases. CDR3 length equals 15 residues. Looked up from germline, CDR1 is SGHNT and CDR2 is YENEEA. The ends lost 0 bases at V and 7 bases at J; junction bases unmatched: 3. The CDR3 bases are TGTGCCAGCAGCTTAGAGGCTAGCGGGAGAAATGAGCAGTTCTTC. It translates to CASSLEASGRNEQFF. Full variable domain (remainder filled in from reference TRBV11-3 and TRBJ2-1): EAGVVQSPRYKIIEKKQPVAFWCNPISGHNTLYWYLQNLGQGPELLIRYENEEAVDDSQLPKDRFSAERLKGVDSTLKIQPAELGDSAVYLCASSLEASGRNEQFFGPGTRLTVL.

As DNA, the CDR3 is TGTGCCAGCAGCCCAGACAGTGTCTCACCCCTCCACTTT. Its translation is CASSPDSVSPLHF. The chain combines TRBV9 with TRBJ1-6; possibly TRBD1 for D (5 bases). V lost 4 bases to trimming and J lost 10 bases, with 12 bases between them. The CDR3 extends over 13 amino acids. From germline, CDR1 is SGDLS and CDR2 YYNGEE.

DNA for the CDR3: TGTGCCAGCAAGGAGACGAGCAATCAGCCCCAGCATTTT. This gives the protein CASKETSNQPQHF. V and J are TRBV6-1 and TRBJ1-5; D is undetermined. The CDR3 is 13 amino acids. V gave up 7 bases and J gave up 1 base, with 8 bases separating them. The germline V gene has CDR1 MNHNS and CDR2 SASEGT.

To note about this clone: Other DNA sequences from this sample encode an identical CDR3 as well. The V gene is TRBV9, the J gene TRBJ2-3; tentatively, D is TRBD1 (6 bases). V gave up 7 bases and J gave up 4 bases, with 16 bases separating them. The CDR3 runs to 14 residues. Germline V lookup: CDR1 SGDLS, CDR2 YYNGEE. CDR3 in amino acids: CASGNRVGADTQYF. CDR3 bases: TGTGCCAGCGGAAACAGGGTAGGGGCAGATACGCAGTATTTT.

This sequence joins TRBV5-8 and TRBJ2-5, with D possibly TRBD1 on 6 matching bases. With 3 bases removed from V and 2 bases from J, the gap between germline ends came to 11 bases. Germline V gene lookup returns CDR1 SGHTS and CDR2 YDEGEE. The CDR3 length is 14 residues. CDR3 bases: TGTGCCAGCAGCTCCGGACAGCCACAAGAGACCCAGTACTTC. Translated, it gives CASSSGQPQETQYF.

The rearrangement links TRBV5-8 to TRBJ2-5, with D maybe TRBD1 (6 bases). The CDR3 runs to 15 residues. V dropped 4 bases and J dropped 1 base, with 14 bases sitting between them. The germline CDR1 and CDR2 sequences are SGHTS and YDEGEE. For the CDR3, the DNA is TGTGCCAGCAGCGGCGGACAGTCAAGCCAAGAGACCCAGTACTTC. It yields the protein CASSGGQSSQETQYF.

This rearrangement joins TRBV9 to TRBJ1-1; D unresolved. This CDR3 comprises 16 residues. Germline loops: CDR1 SGDLS, CDR2 YYNGEE. The ends were cut back, 0 bases at V and 0 bases at J, with 12 bases in the middle. CDR3 sequence: CASSVEAGVMNTEAFF. The CDR3 region has the DNA TGTGCCAGCAGCGTAGAGGCAGGCGTCATGAACACTGAAGCTTTCTTT.

This clone was detected a few times. The gene calls are TRBV30 and TRBJ2-7; 7 nucleotides agree with TRBD2. CDR1 and CDR2 from the germline V gene are GTSNPN and SVGIG (reference sequence). Trimming at V came to 4 bases and at J to 4 bases, leaving 10 bases not matched to a gene. The CDR3 sequence is 14 residues long. As DNA, the CDR3 is TGTGCCTGGATTGGTAGCGGGCGAGGATACGAGCAGTACTTC. It specifies CAWIGSGRGYEQYF.